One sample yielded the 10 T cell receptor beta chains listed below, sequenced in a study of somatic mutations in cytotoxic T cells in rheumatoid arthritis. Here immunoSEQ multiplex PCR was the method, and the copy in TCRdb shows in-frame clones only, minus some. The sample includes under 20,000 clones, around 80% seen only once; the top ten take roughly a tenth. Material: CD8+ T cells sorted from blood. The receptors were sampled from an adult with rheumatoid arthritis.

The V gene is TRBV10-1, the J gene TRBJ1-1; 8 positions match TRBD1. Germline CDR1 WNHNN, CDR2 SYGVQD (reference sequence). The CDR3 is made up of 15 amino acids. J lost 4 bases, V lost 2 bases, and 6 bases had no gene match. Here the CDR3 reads CASSEKGQGGTEAFF. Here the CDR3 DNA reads TGCGCCAGCAGTGAGAAAGGACAGGGCGGCACTGAAGCTTTCTTT.

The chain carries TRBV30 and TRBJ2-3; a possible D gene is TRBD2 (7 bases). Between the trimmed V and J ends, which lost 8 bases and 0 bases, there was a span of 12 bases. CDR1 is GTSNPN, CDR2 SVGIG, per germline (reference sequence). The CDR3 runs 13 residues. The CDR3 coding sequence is TGTGCCGGGGGGGCATTTAGCACAGATACGCAGTATTTT. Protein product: CAGGAFSTDTQYF.

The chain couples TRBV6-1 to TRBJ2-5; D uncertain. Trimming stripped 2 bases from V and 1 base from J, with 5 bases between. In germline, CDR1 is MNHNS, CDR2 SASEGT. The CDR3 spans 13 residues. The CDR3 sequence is CASSEPPQETQYF. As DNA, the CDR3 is TGTGCCAGCAGTGAACCCCCCCAAGAGACCCAGTACTTC.

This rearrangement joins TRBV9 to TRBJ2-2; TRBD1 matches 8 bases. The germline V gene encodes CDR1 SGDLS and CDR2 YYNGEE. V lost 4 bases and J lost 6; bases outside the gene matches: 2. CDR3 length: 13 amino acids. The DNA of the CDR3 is TGTGCCAGCAGCCCGGACAGGGCCGGGGAGCTGTTTTTT. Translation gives CASSPDRAGELFF.

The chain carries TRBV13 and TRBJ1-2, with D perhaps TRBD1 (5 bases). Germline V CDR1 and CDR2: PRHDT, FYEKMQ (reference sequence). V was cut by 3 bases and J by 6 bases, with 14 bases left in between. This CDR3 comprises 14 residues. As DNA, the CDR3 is TGTGCCAGCAGCTTGGGACCGCCTGGGGATGGCTACACCTTC. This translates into CASSLGPPGDGYTF.

CDR3 sequence: CASSLGVQYF. CDR3 DNA sequence: TGTGCCAGCAGTTTAGGCGTTCAGTACTTC. The chain links TRBV28 to TRBJ2-5; D gene uncertain. This CDR3 comprises 10 residues. V was cut by 2 bases and J by 11 bases, with 6 bases left in between. Germline V gene data show CDR1 as MDHEN and CDR2 as SYDVKM.

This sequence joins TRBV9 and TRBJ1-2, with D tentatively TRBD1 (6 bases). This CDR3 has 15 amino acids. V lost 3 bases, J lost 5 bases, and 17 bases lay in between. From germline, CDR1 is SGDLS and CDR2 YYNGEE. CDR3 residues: CASSEPPTGGYGYTF. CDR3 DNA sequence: TGTGCCAGCAGCGAGCCCCCGACAGGCGGATATGGCTACACCTTC.

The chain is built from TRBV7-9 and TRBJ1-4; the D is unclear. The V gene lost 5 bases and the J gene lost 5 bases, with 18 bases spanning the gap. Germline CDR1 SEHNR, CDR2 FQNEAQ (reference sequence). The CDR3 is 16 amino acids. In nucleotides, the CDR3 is TGTGCCAGCAGCGTTAGGTCTGGACGGAGAAATGAAAAACTGTTTTTT. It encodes CASSVRSGRRNEKLFF.

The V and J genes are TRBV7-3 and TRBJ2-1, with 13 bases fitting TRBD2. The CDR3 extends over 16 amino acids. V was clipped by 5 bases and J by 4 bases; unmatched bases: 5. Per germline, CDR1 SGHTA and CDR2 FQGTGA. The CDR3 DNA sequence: TGTGCCAGCAGCCCGACTAGCGGGGGGTCTTACAATGAGCAGTTCTTC. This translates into CASSPTSGGSYNEQFF. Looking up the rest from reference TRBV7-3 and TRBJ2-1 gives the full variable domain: GAGVSQTPSNKVTEKGKYVELRCDPISGHTALYWYRQSLGQGPEFLIYFQGTGAADDSGLPNDRFFAVRPEGSVSTLKIQRTERGDSAVYLCASSPTSGGSYNEQFFGPGTRLTVL.

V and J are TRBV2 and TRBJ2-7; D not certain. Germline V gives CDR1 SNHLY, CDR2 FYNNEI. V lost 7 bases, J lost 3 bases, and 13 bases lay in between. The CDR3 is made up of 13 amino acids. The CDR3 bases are TGTGCCAGCAAGTTGGTGGATTACTACGAGCAGTACTTC. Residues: CASKLVDYYEQYF.